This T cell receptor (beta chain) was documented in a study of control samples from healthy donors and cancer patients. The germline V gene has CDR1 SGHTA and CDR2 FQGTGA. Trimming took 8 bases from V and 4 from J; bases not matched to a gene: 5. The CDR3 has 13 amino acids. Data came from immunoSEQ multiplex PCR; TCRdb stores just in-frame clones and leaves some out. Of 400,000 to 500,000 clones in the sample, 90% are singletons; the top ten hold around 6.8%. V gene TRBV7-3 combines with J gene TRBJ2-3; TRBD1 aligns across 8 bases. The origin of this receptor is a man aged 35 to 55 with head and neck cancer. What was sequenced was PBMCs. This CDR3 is CASAGQGADTQYF. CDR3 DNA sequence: TGTGCCAGCGCCGGACAGGGCGCAGATACGCAGTATTTT. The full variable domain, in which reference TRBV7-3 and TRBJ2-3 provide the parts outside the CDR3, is GAGVSQTPSNKVTEKGKYVELRCDPISGHTALYWYRQSLGQGPEFLIYFQGTGAADDSGLPNDRFFAVRPEGSVSTLKIQRTERGDSAVYLCASAGQGADTQYFGPGTRLTVL.